The rows below give T cell receptor beta chains drawn from one sample of a study of CDR3 diversity in severe acne. TCRdb reprocessed the PCR reads via MiXCR and lists one record per CDR3 protein. This table holds 100,000 or so distinct CDR3 sequences, 51% found once. The sequencing input was blood. The receptors here all came from a male donor with acne. CDR3s include the opening cysteine and the closing phenylalanine or tryptophan. The D gene is left open where the match is weak. Size values are once, few and many counts, or a class for expanded clones, and some rows have none.

v_gene	j_gene	abundance	d_gene	CDR3aa	CDR3nt
TRBV6-4	TRBJ2-2	few	-	CASSDRAGGITGELFF	TGTGCCAGCAGTGACAGAGCGGGTGGCATCACCGGGGAGCTGTTTTTT
TRBV29-1	TRBJ1-2	few	-	CSALGAASNYGYTF	TGCAGCGCCCTGGGGGCAGCCTCTAACTATGGCTACACCTTC
TRBV19	TRBJ2-7	-	-	CASSMVGRYYEQYF	TGTGCCAGTAGTATGGTCGGGCGGTACTACGAGCAGTACTTC
TRBV27	TRBJ1-2	few	-	CASSLRGASYGYTF	TGTGCCAGCAGTTTGAGGGGGGCCAGCTATGGCTACACCTTC
TRBV29-1	TRBJ2-7	-	-	CSVGRSYEQYF	TGCAGCGTTGGCAGGTCCTACGAGCAGTACTTC
TRBV5-1	TRBJ2-3	many	-	CASSLETGYTQYF	TGCGCCAGCAGCTTGGAGACCGGGTATACGCAGTATTTT
TRBV5-5	TRBJ2-1	many	-	CASSFYLSSYNEQFF	TGTGCCAGCAGCTTCTACTTGAGCTCCTACAATGAGCAGTTCTTC
TRBV7-2	TRBJ2-7	few	-	CASTTLPGGYEQYF	TGTGCCAGCACCACCCTTCCAGGTGGCTACGAGCAGTACTTC
TRBV14	TRBJ1-1	few	-	CASSQGIQTEAFF	TGTGCCAGCAGCCAAGGGATTCAAACTGAAGCTTTCTTT
TRBV4-1	TRBJ2-1	many	-	CASSQEGGAGDEQFF	TGCGCCAGCAGCCAAGAAGGGGGAGCAGGGGACGAGCAGTTCTTC
TRBV19	TRBJ2-1	-	-	CARNNGRTDKQFF	TGTGCCAGGAACAACGGGAGAACCGATAAGCAGTTCTTC
TRBV18	TRBJ2-7	many	TRBD2	CASSRTSGPEQYF	TGTGCCAGCTCAAGGACTAGCGGGCCCGAGCAGTACTTC
TRBV29-1	TRBJ1-5	-	-	CSASGVNPNQPQHF	TGCAGCGCCAGTGGCGTGAATCCCAATCAGCCCCAGCATTTT
TRBV6-5	TRBJ2-2	many	TRBD2	CASSYLAGVTGELFF	TGTGCCAGCAGTTACCTAGCGGGAGTCACCGGGGAGCTGTTTTTT
TRBV10-3	TRBJ2-3	-	-	CAISARDREGGTQYF	TGTGCCATCAGTGCCCGGGACAGAGAGGGAGGTACGCAGTATTTT
TRBV10-3	TRBJ2-5	-	-	CATLGTDQETQYF	TGTGCCACCCTCGGGACGGATCAAGAGACCCAGTACTTC